These 22 T cell receptor beta chains share one sample of origin, sequenced in a study of blood T cell repertoires in COVID-19. TCRdb's table, derived via immunoSEQ multiplex PCR, lists solely in-frame clones and lacks some. In the table there are 60,000 to 80,000 clones, 75% to 90% of which are singletons. Sequencing was performed on peripheral blood. These receptors were taken from a man aged 45 to 65 with COVID-19, enrolled during active disease.

This clone occurred once. This sequence joins TRBV4-2 and TRBJ1-6; 8 nucleotides agree with TRBD1. The germline V gene has CDR1 LGHNA and CDR2 YNFKEQ. This CDR3 contains 15 residues. J lost 7 bases, V lost 2 bases, and 4 bases had no gene match. In nucleotides, the CDR3 is TGTGCCAGCAGCCAATCCCAGGGGGCGAATTCACCCCTCCACTTT. Translation gives CASSQSQGANSPLHF.

The chain employs TRBV12-3 or TRBV12-4 and TRBJ1-1; possible D gene TRBD1, 5 bases. The V gene lost 0 bases and the J gene lost 6 bases, with 8 bases spanning the gap. The CDR3 runs to 13 residues. The CDR3 nucleotides read TGTGCCAGCAGTTTAGCAGGGGTCGCTGAAGCTTTCTTT. It codes for CASSLAGVAEAFF.

This clone appeared a few times. The rearrangement joins TRBV10-2 to TRBJ1-2; 8 nucleotides agree with TRBD1. The CDR3 loop spans 14 amino acids. From germline, CDR1 is WSHSY and CDR2 SAAADI. The V and J ends lost 5 bases and 5 bases, in that order; junction bases with no gene match: 7. The CDR3: CASSSGQGGYGYTF. The CDR3, as DNA: TGCGCCAGCAGTTCAGGACAGGGAGGGTATGGCTACACCTTC.

The chain employs TRBV10-3 and TRBJ1-5; TRBD1 matches at 8 bases. From germline, CDR1 is ENHRY and CDR2 SYGVKD. The CDR3 extends over 14 amino acids. The J segment lost 7 bases and the V segment lost 2 bases, leaving 4 bases of the junction unmatched. CDR3 loop: CAISEGRGQQPQHF. CDR3 sequence (DNA): TGTGCCATCAGTGAGGGCAGGGGGCAACAGCCCCAGCATTTT.

The chain carries TRBV6-5 and TRBJ1-2; a weak D match, TRBD1 (5 bases). Trimming removed 6 bases at V and 5 bases at J, with 13 bases between. In germline, CDR1 is MNHEY, CDR2 SVGAGI. This CDR3 has 13 residues. The CDR3 DNA is TGTGCCAGCAGCAGGGACGGACTATATGGCTACACCTTC. Protein product: CASSRDGLYGYTF.

This clone was picked up a small number of times. The CDR3 sequence is CASSPLPLSSYEQYF. As DNA, the CDR3 is TGTGCCAGCAGCCCTCTCCCCCTCTCTTCCTACGAGCAGTACTTC. The rearrangement links TRBV7-6 to TRBJ2-7; D unclear. Per the germline V gene, CDR1 is SGHVS and CDR2 is FNYEAQ. This CDR3 comprises 15 residues. With 5 bases removed from V and 1 base from J, the gap between germline ends came to 15 bases. Drawing the rest from reference TRBV7-6 and TRBJ2-7, the complete variable domain is GAGVSQSPRYKVTKRGQDVALRCDPISGHVSLYWYRQALGQGPEFLTYFNYEAQQDKSGLPNDRFSAERPEGSISTLTIQRTEQRDSAMYRCASSPLPLSSYEQYFGPGTRLTVT.

This chain connects TRBV11-2 to TRBJ2-1, with TRBD2 identical over 8 bases. The CDR3 covers 17 residues. V dropped 2 bases and J dropped 6; count of bases not matched to a gene: 12. Germline loops: CDR1 SGHAT, CDR2 FQNNGV. In nucleotides, the CDR3 is TGTGCCAGCAGCTTAACCAGGATAGCGGGAAGCCTCAATGAGCAGTTCTTC. It specifies CASSLTRIAGSLNEQFF.

This sequence joins TRBV10-3 and TRBJ2-1; 10 bases match TRBD1. The CDR3 sequence is 18 residues long. From germline, CDR1 is ENHRY and CDR2 SYGVKD. Losses at the gene ends were 5 bases for V and 1 base for J; bases not matched to a gene: 11. The CDR3 is CAISKSPGTGASYNEQFF. The DNA for the CDR3 is TGTGCCATCAGTAAATCTCCCGGGACAGGGGCTTCCTACAATGAGCAGTTCTTC.

The CDR3 DNA follows: TGTGCCAGCAGCTTAGAAGGACTAGCGGCCCAGTACTTC. This sequence encodes CASSLEGLAAQYF. V and J are TRBV11-2 and TRBJ2-5; 10 nucleotides line up with TRBD2. This CDR3 is 13 amino acids long. Germline-derived CDR1 and CDR2 are SGHAT and FQNNGV. Unmatched junction bases numbered 1, after V lost 0 bases and J lost 9 bases.

The V and J genes are TRBV7-8 and TRBJ2-1; 7 bases are a match to TRBD1. CDR1 and CDR2 (germline): SGHVS, FQNEAQ. CDR3 length equals 14 residues. CDR3 DNA: TGTGTCTGTAGAGGGCGGACAGGATACAATGAGCAGTTCTTC. Translated, it gives CVCRGRTGYNEQFF. Based on the CDR3 plus reference TRBV7-8 and TRBJ2-1, the full variable domain is GAGVSQSPRYKVAKRGQDVALRCDPISGHVSLFWYQQALGQGPEFLTYFQNEAQLDKSGLPSDRFFAERPEGSVSTLKIQRTQQEDSAVYLCVCRGRTGYNEQFFGPGTRLTVL.

The chain is built from TRBV7-3 and TRBJ2-5; TRBD1 might be the D (6 bases). The V and J ends lost 5 bases and 9 bases respectively, with 13 bases between them. The CDR3 extends over 12 amino acids. Germline V gene lookup returns CDR1 SGHTA and CDR2 FQGTGA. CDR3 coding DNA: TGTGCCAGCAGCCTGGACCAGGGGCCCCAGTACTTC. Amino acids: CASSLDQGPQYF.

The rearrangement links TRBV28 to TRBJ1-1, with a weak D call TRBD1 (5 bases). Germline loops: CDR1 MDHEN, CDR2 SYDVKM. This CDR3 has 14 amino acids. The germline V and J ends were trimmed by 3 bases and 6 bases, with 14 bases remaining between them. This chain's CDR3 is CASSFLRGASEAFF. CDR3 DNA sequence: TGTGCCAGCAGTTTCTTAAGGGGCGCTTCTGAAGCTTTCTTT. Combining the CDR3 with reference TRBV28 and TRBJ1-1 gives the whole variable domain DVKVTQSSRYLVKRTGEKVFLECVQDMDHENMFWYRQDPGLGLRLIYFSYDVKMKEKGDIPEGYSVSREKKERFSLILESASTNQTSMYLCASSFLRGASEAFFGQGTRLTVV.

The chain employs TRBV6-1 and TRBJ1-1; D ambiguous. The CDR3 spans 16 residues. Trimming stripped 2 bases from V and 1 base from J, with 14 bases between. CDR1 and CDR2 (germline): MNHNS, SASEGT. DNA for the CDR3: TGTGCCAGCAGTGAACGGGCCAGCCGGGAGAACACTGAAGCTTTCTTT. It is translated as CASSERASRENTEAFF.

A few counts support this clone. This chain joins TRBV14 and TRBJ2-1; 9 bases map to TRBD2. The germline V gene has CDR1 SGHDN and CDR2 FVKESK. This CDR3 has 15 residues. V trimming: 4 bases; J trimming: 7 bases; junction bases outside the gene matches: 8. CDR3 region: CASSLSAGGGNEQFF. Written as DNA, the CDR3 is TGTGCCAGCAGCCTCTCAGCGGGAGGTGGGAATGAGCAGTTCTTC.

This chain uses TRBV5-1 with TRBJ2-1; D possibly corresponds to TRBD1 (6 bases). The germline V gene has CDR1 SGHRS and CDR2 YFSETQ. V was clipped by 4 bases and J by 9 bases, with 17 bases between them. CDR3 length: 14 residues. The CDR3 DNA reads TGCGCCAGCAGCACCGGAGGCAGGGGCGGTGAGCAGTTCTTC. It is translated as CASSTGGRGGEQFF. The full variable domain, rest sourced from reference TRBV5-1 and TRBJ2-1, is KAGVTQTPRYLIKTRGQQVTLSCSPISGHRSVSWYQQTPGQGLQFLFEYFSETQRNKGNFPGRFSGRQFSNSRSEMNVSTLELGDSALYLCASSTGGRGGEQFFGPGTRLTVL.

The chain combines TRBV14 with TRBJ2-3, with 9 bases matching TRBD2. Germline V lookup: CDR1 SGHDN, CDR2 FVKESK. J lost 6 bases, V lost 3 bases, and 7 bases had no gene match. This CDR3 spans 15 amino acids. The chain's CDR3 is CASSQDIAGVDTQYF. The CDR3 DNA sequence: TGTGCCAGCAGCCAGGATATAGCGGGAGTTGATACGCAGTATTTT.

This chain joins TRBV4-2 and TRBJ2-3; maybe TRBD2 (6 bases). Germline V gene data show CDR1 as LGHNA and CDR2 as YNFKEQ. The V end was cut by 0 bases, the J end by 2 bases, with 12 bases between. This CDR3 has 16 residues. The DNA for the CDR3 is TGTGCCAGCAGCCAAGATCTGGCGGGGTACACAGATACGCAGTATTTT. It encodes CASSQDLAGYTDTQYF.

The chain has TRBV6-6 and TRBJ1-2; the match to TRBD1 covers 9 bases. The CDR3 is made up of 15 amino acids. In germline, CDR1 is MNHNY, CDR2 SVGAGI (reference sequence). The trim removed 4 bases at V and 1 base at J, leaving 4 bases unmatched. The CDR3, as DNA: TGTGCCAGCAGTTCCCGGACAGGGGATAACTATGGCTACACCTTC. Protein product: CASSSRTGDNYGYTF.

This chain links TRBV3-1 (or the pseudogene TRBV3-2) with TRBJ2-7; D is perhaps TRBD1 (6 bases). Trimming cost V 3 bases and J 6 bases, with 9 bases left between them. The CDR3 has 12 residues. CDR1 and CDR2 from the germline V gene are LGHDT and YNNKEL (reference sequence). The CDR3 coding sequence is TGTGCCAGCAGCCAGGGACACCTCGAGCAGTACTTC. Protein product: CASSQGHLEQYF.

The V call is TRBV27, the J call TRBJ2-1; 7 nucleotides align to TRBD2. The V gene end was trimmed by 2 bases and the J gene end by 0 bases; junction bases not matched to a gene: 1. The CDR3 totals 15 residues. Germline lookup yields CDR1 MNHEY and CDR2 SMNVEV (reference sequence). CDR3 protein: CASSLREVSYNEQFF. DNA of the CDR3: TGTGCCAGCAGTTTACGGGAGGTCTCCTACAATGAGCAGTTCTTC.

This clone was counted a few times. The chain links TRBV6-1 to TRBJ1-1; D ambiguous. The CDR3 has 17 residues. Germline V gene lookup returns CDR1 MNHNS and CDR2 SASEGT. V was cut by 4 bases and J by 0 bases, with 18 bases left in between. The chain's CDR3 is CASSALDGGPMNTEAFF. The CDR3, as DNA: TGTGCCAGCAGTGCCCTTGATGGAGGGCCCATGAACACTGAAGCTTTCTTT.

In its sample, this clone was seen once. At one boundary the junction diverges from the germline segment, which might be a read error. The genes are TRBV6-5 and TRBJ2-3, with 7 bases aligning to TRBD1. The CDR3 is 10 amino acids. CDR1 is MNHEY and CDR2 is SVGAGI in the germline V gene. In DNA, the CDR3 is TGTGCCAACCGGACAGGTACGCAGTATTTT. It encodes CANRTGTQYF.